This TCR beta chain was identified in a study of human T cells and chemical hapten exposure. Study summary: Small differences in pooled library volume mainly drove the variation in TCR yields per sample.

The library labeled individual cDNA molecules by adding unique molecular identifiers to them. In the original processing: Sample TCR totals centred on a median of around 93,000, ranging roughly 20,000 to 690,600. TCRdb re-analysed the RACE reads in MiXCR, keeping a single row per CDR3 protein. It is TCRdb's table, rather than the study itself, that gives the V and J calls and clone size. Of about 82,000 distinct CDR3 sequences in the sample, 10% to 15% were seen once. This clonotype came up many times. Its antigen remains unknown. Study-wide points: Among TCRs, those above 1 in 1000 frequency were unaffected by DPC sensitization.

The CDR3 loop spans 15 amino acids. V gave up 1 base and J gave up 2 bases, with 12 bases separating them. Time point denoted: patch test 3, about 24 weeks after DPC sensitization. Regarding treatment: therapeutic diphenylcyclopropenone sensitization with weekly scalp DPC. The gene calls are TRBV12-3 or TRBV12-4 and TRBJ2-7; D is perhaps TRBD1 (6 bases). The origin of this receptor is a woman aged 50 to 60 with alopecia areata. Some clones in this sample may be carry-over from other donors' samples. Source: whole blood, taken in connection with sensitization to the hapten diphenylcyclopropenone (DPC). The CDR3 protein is CASSLEVGAPYEQYF. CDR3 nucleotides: TGTGCCAGCAGTTTAGAGGTGGGGGCCCCCTACGAGCAGTACTTC.